Listed here is a single T cell receptor beta chain. TCRdb re-derived calls from the RT-PCR reads in MiXCR, one entry per CDR3 protein. The sample consists of more than 550,000 distinct CDR3 sequences, approximately 10% of them appearing once. This record belongs to a study of response to subunit inactivated influenza vaccine. The same sample was also used in a study of T cells expressing NK-cell markers. Per that paper: The authors generated TCR beta cDNA through 5'RACE template switching with UMIs. Dominant NKG2C+ clonotype frequencies of about 1.0-8% of CD8+ T cells were measured in more than 5 donors. Dominance of the CD3+CD56-NKG2C+ fraction by these clonotypes also held in several donors. HCMV specificity of expanded NKG2C+ T cell clones remained unclear.

This clonotype originated in a man aged 45-60 years who received an inactivated influenza vaccine. The starting material was PBMCs from blood, obtained on the day of vaccination.

CDR3 residues: CASGRDASNEQFF. CDR3 nucleotide sequence: TGCGCCAGCGGACGGGATGCGTCCAATGAGCAGTTCTTC. The chain uses TRBV5-1 and TRBJ2-1; D might be TRBD2 (5 bases). The CDR3 consists of 13 residues. Germline assignment: CDR1 SGHRS and CDR2 YFSETQ. The V gene lost 7 bases and the J gene lost 6 bases, with 14 bases spanning the gap.